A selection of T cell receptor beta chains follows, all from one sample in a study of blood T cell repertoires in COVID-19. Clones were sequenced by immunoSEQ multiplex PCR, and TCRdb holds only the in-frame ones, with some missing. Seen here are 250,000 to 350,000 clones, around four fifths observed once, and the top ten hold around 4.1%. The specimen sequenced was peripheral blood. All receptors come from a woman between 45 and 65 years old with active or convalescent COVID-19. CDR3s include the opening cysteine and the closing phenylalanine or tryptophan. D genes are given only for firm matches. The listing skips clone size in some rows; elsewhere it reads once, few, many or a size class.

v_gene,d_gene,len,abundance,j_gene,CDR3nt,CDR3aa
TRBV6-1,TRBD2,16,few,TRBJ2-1,TGTGCCAGCAGTGAACCTAGCGGGAGCTCCTACAATGAGCAGTTCTTC,CASSEPSGSSYNEQFF
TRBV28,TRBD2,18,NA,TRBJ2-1,TGTGCCAGCAGTCCGGGGACTAGCGGGAGGGGTCCCTACAATGAGCAGTTCTTC,CASSPGTSGRGPYNEQFF
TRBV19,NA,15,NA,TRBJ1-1,TGTGCCAGTAGTTCGGGGGAGGGTCCGAGCGCTGAAGCTTTCTTT,CASSSGEGPSAEAFF
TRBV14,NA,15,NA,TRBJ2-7,TGTGCCAGCAGCCCCCGGTGGGGCCCTCGGGGGGAGCAGTACTTC,CASSPRWGPRGEQYF
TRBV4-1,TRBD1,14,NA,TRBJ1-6,TGCGCCAGCAGCGCAGGACAGGGCTACTCACCCCTCCACTTT,CASSAGQGYSPLHF
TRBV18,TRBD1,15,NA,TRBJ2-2,TGTGCCAGCTCACAAGGGGGCCTTAGGACCGGGGAGCTGTTTTTT,CASSQGGLRTGELFF
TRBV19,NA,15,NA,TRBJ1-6,TGTGCCAGTAGGACCCTCGACCCGGGGAATTCACCCCTCCACTTT,CASRTLDPGNSPLHF
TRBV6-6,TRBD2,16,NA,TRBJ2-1,TGTGCCAGCAGTTTCGGCCTAGCGGGAGGCGACAATGAGCAGTTCTTC,CASSFGLAGGDNEQFF
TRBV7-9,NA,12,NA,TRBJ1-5,TGTGCCAGCAGCTTAGACTCCCAGCCCCAGCATTTT,CASSLDSQPQHF
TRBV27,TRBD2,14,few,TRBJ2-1,TGTGCCAGCAGTTGGGGACTAGCGGGAGGTGAGCAGTTCTTC,CASSWGLAGGEQFF
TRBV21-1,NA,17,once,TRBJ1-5,TGTGCCAGCAGCAATCAGGGCAGGGTGGTACCAAATCAGCCCCAGCATTTT,CASSNQGRVVPNQPQHF
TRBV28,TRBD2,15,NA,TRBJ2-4,TGTGCCAGCAGTTTCATACAGCAGTCTAGCGGGTTTCAGTACTTC,CASSFIQQSSGFQYF
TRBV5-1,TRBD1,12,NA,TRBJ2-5,TGCGCCAGCAGCCGGACAGGGGAGACCCAGTACTTC,CASSRTGETQYF
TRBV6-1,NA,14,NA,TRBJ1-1,TGTGCCAGCAGTGAGGTACACATGAACACTGAAGCTTTCTTT,CASSEVHMNTEAFF
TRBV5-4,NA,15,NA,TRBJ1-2,TGTGCCAGCAGCTCGACTTCCCGTTCTGGCTATGGCTACACCTTC,CASSSTSRSGYGYTF
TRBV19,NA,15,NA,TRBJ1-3,TGTGCCAGTAGTTATGGTACGGGGACTCGAAACACCATATATTTT,CASSYGTGTRNTIYF
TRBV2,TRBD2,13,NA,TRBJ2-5,TGTGCCAGCTCCGGGGGAGGGGAAGAGACCCAGTACTTC,CASSGGGEETQYF
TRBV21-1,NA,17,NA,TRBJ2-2,TGTGCCAGCAGCACGGAGACGGACAGGGGGACCACCGGGGAGCTGTTTTTT,CASSTETDRGTTGELFF
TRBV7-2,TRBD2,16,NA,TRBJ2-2,TGTGCCAGCAGCCTGACTAGCGGGAAATTCACCGGGGAGCTGTTTTTT,CASSLTSGKFTGELFF
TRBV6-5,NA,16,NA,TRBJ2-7,TGTGCCAGCAGTTACTCAGGACACCTGGTTACCTACGAGCAGTACTTC,CASSYSGHLVTYEQYF
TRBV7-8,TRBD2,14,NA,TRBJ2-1,TGTGCCAGCAGCTTAGTCGTTGGGGGAGGGGAGCAGTTCTTC,CASSLVVGGGEQFF
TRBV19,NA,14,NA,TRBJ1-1,TGTGCCAGTAGTCAGGCAGGCATGAACACTGAAGCTTTCTTT,CASSQAGMNTEAFF
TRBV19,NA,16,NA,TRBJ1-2,TGTGCCAGTAGTATGGTAGGGGCGACATCCCAAAATGGCTACACCTTC,CASSMVGATSQNGYTF
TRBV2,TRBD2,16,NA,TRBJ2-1,TGTGCCAGCAGTGAATGGGGACTAGAAATGGGTACTGAGCAGTTCTTC,CASSEWGLEMGTEQFF
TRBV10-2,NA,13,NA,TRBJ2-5,TGCGCCAGCAGCCGGGGACTGGAAGAGACCCAGTACTTC,CASSRGLEETQYF
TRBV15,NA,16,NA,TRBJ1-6,TGTGCCACCAGCAGAGGTTCGACAGCCCGGGATTCACCCCTCCACTTT,CATSRGSTARDSPLHF
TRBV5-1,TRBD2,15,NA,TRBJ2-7,TGCGCCAGCAGCTTGGTGGCTAGCGGGAGGGGTGAGCAGTACTTC,CASSLVASGRGEQYF
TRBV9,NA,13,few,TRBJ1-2,TGTGCCAGCACCGTTGCAGGGGACTATGGCTACACCTTC,CASTVAGDYGYTF
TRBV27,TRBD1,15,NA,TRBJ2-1,TGTGCCAGCAACTTACTCGGGACAGCCTACAATGAGCAGTTCTTC,CASNLLGTAYNEQFF
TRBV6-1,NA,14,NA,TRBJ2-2,TGTGCCAGCAGTGAACAGGCGAACACCGGGGAGCTGTTTTTT,CASSEQANTGELFF
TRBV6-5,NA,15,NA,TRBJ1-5,TGTGCCAGCAGTTACTCGGCGGGGGCCCGCCAGCCCCAGCATTTT,CASSYSAGARQPQHF
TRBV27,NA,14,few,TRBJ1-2,TGTGCCAGCAGTATAGGAGGCGGCCACTATGGCTACACCTTC,CASSIGGGHYGYTF
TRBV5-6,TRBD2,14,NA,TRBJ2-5,TGTGCCAGCGCGGGGGTGGGAGTGGGAGAGACCCAGTACTTC,CASAGVGVGETQYF
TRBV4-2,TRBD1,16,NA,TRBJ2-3,TGTGCCAGCAGCAGCCTAGGCAGGACAGGGACAGATACGCAGTATTTT,CASSSLGRTGTDTQYF
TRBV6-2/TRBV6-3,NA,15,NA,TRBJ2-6,TGTGCCAGCAGTTCGCGGGTCTCTGGGGCCAACGTCCTGACTTTC,CASSSRVSGANVLTF
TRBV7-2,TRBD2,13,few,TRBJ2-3,TGTGCCAGCAGCTTGAGGGAGGGGGATACGCAGTATTTT,CASSLREGDTQYF
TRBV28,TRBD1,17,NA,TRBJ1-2,TGTGCCAGCAGCCCCAAGGACAGGGTTTACGGGCTCTATGGCTACACCTTC,CASSPKDRVYGLYGYTF
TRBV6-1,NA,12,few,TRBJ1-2,TGTGCCAGCAGTGAGTCGGGGTGGGGCTACACCTTC,CASSESGWGYTF
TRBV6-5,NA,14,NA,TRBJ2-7,TGTGCCAGCAGTTATCAGGGCCTGGGGTACGAGCAGTACTTC,CASSYQGLGYEQYF